This record looks at one TCR beta chain sequence and its context. Its antigen remains unknown. This specimen belongs to a study of T cell responses to AZD1222 COVID-19 vaccine. Whole-study results and caveats: Spike-specific TCR breadth and depth both grew after two AZD1222 doses.

Assay used: immunoSEQ multiplex PCR; TCRdb lists only in-frame clones, some missing. The table shows 150,000 to 200,000 clones, with 85% to 95% occurring only once. Germline V gene lookup returns CDR1 SGHRS and CDR2 YFSETQ. V was shortened by 4 bases and J by 0 bases, with 17 bases between the two germline ends. The CDR3 is made up of 16 amino acids. The chain employs TRBV5-1 and TRBJ2-7; D could derive from TRBD1 or TRBD2 (5 bases each). Sequenced here: peripheral blood, sampled on day 0 of AZD1222 vaccination. This TCR was sampled from an adult in good health. The CDR3 coding sequence is TGCGCCAGCAGCCTTAGTCCCCAGGGACGCTCCTACGAGCAGTACTTC. It translates to CASSLSPQGRSYEQYF.